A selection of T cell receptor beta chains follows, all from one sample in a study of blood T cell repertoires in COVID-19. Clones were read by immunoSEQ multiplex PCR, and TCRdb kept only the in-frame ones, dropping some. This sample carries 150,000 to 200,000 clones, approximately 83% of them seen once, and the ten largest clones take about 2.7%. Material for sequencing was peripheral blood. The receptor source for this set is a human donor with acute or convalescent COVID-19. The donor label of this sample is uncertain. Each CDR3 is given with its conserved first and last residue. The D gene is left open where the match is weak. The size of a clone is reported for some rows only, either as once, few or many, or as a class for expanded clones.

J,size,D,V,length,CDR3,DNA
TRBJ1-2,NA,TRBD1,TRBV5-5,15,CASSRQQGGGYGYTF,TGTGCCAGCAGCCGTCAACAGGGGGGTGGGTATGGCTACACCTTC
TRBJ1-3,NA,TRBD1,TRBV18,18,CASSNLLGQRAVGNTIYF,TGTGCCAGCTCCAATTTATTGGGACAGAGGGCTGTTGGAAACACCATATATTTT
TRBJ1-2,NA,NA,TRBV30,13,CAWENSAGGGYTF,TGTGCCTGGGAAAACTCTGCGGGCGGAGGCTACACCTTC
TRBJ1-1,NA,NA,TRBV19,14,CASSIDSMNTEAFF,TGTGCCAGTAGTATTGACAGCATGAACACTGAAGCTTTCTTT
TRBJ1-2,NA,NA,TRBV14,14,CASSQPTGIAGYTF,TGTGCCAGCAGCCAACCGACGGGAATCGCTGGCTACACCTTC
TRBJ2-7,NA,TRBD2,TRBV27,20,CASSLDARLAGKRSWSEQYF,TGTGCCAGCAGTTTAGATGCTCGGCTAGCGGGAAAAAGATCATGGAGTGAGCAGTACTTC
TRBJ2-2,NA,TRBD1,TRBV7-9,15,CASSLRGQVTGELFF,TGTGCCAGCAGCTTGAGGGGGCAGGTCACCGGGGAGCTGTTTTTT
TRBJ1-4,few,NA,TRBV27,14,CASSFNRAGEKLFF,TGTGCCAGCAGTTTCAACCGGGCGGGTGAAAAACTGTTTTTT
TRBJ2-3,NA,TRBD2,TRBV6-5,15,CASSPQAGPTDTQYF,TGTGCCAGCAGTCCACAAGCGGGGCCCACAGATACGCAGTATTTT
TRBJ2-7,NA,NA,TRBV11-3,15,CASSFRYGDSYEQYF,TGTGCCAGCAGCTTCCGGTACGGGGATTCCTACGAGCAGTACTTC
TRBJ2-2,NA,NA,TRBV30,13,CAWRVDNTGELFF,TGTGCCTGGAGGGTAGATAACACCGGGGAGCTGTTTTTT
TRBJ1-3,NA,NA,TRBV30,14,CAWSGVPSGNTIYF,TGTGCCTGGAGCGGAGTCCCCTCTGGAAACACCATATATTTT
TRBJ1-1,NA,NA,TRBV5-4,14,CASSLTRGSSEAFF,TGTGCCAGCAGCTTGACACGGGGGAGTTCTGAAGCTTTCTTT
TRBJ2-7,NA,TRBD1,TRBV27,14,CASSPRQGGNEQYF,TGTGCCAGCAGTCCCAGACAGGGGGGCAACGAGCAGTACTTC
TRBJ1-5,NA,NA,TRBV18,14,CASSPNSLNQPQHF,TGTGCCAGCTCACCAAACAGCCTCAATCAGCCCCAGCATTTT
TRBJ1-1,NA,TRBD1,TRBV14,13,CASSVGQDTEAFF,TGTGCCAGCAGTGTCGGACAGGACACTGAAGCTTTCTTT
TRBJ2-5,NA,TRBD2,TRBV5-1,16,CASSPSLAGGEETQYF,TGCGCCAGCAGCCCGTCACTAGCGGGGGGCGAAGAGACCCAGTACTTC
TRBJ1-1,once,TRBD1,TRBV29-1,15,CSARDSGSMNTEAFF,TGCAGCGCAAGGGACAGCGGATCCATGAACACTGAAGCTTTCTTT
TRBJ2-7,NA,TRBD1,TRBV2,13,CASRDRVGEEQYF,TGTGCCAGCAGGGACAGGGTTGGCGAAGAGCAGTACTTC
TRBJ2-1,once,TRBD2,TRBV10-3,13,CAISGGSGNEQFF,TGTGCCATCTCCGGCGGGAGTGGGAATGAGCAGTTCTTC
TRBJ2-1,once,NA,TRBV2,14,CASSGQIPYNEQFF,TGTGCCAGCAGTGGCCAGATACCGTACAATGAGCAGTTCTTC
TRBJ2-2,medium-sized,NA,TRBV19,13,CASSIAGTGELFF,TGTGCCAGTAGTATAGCAGGTACCGGGGAGCTGTTTTTT
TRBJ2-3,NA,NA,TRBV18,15,CASSPGSGSTDTQYF,TGTGCCAGCTCACCGGGTAGCGGAAGCACAGATACGCAGTATTTT
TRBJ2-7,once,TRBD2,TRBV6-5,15,CASTAGGRETYEQYF,TGTGCCAGCACCGCGGGGGGGCGGGAAACCTACGAGCAGTACTTC
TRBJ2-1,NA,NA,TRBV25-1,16,CASRQGLLSSYNEQFF,TGTGCCAGCAGGCAGGGACTCCTGAGCTCCTACAATGAGCAGTTCTTC
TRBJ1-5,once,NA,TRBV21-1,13,CASSRRENQPQHF,TGTGCCAGCAGCAGGCGGGAAAATCAGCCCCAGCATTTT
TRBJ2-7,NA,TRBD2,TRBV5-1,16,CASSWMSAGGPGEQYF,TGCGCCAGCAGCTGGATGTCAGCGGGAGGGCCGGGCGAGCAGTACTTC
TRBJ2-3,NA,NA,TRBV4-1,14,CASRERLASDTQYF,TGCGCCAGCAGGGAAAGGTTAGCGTCGGATACGCAGTATTTT
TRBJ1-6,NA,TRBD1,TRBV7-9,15,CASSLRQGRNSPLHF,TGTGCCAGCAGCCTCAGACAGGGTAGAAATTCACCCCTCCACTTT
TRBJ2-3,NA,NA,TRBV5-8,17,CASSLGDLQGRRYTQYF,TGTGCCAGCAGCTTGGGGGACCTACAGGGTAGGAGATATACGCAGTATTTT
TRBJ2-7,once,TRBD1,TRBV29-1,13,CSVDGTGTYEQYF,TGCAGCGTTGACGGGACAGGGACCTACGAGCAGTACTTC
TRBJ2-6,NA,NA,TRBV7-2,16,CASSPQAGSGANVLTF,TGTGCCAGCAGCCCCCAGGCGGGGTCCGGGGCCAACGTCCTGACTTTC
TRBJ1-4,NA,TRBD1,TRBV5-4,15,CASSTGTGQYEKLFF,TGTGCCAGCAGCACGGGGACAGGGCAATATGAAAAACTGTTTTTT